The T cell receptor beta chain described here comes from a study of blood T cell repertoires in COVID-19. Overall study context: The cDNA or gDNA used as material had been derived from T cells, B-cell-depleted T cells, or PBMCs.

Data came from immunoSEQ multiplex PCR; TCRdb stores just in-frame clones and leaves some out. The table has a few hundred thousand clones, 87% seen once. Donors in Cohort 3 counted as recovered after two negative PCRs, clearance, or symptom resolution. Germline lookup yields CDR1 LNHDA and CDR2 SQIVND (reference sequence). J gave up 4 bases and V 6 bases, and 9 bases lay outside the gene matches. The CDR3 has 15 residues. The sequenced material came from PBMCs or T cells enriched from blood (not recorded which). This chain links TRBV19 with TRBJ1-2; 9 bases map to TRBD1. The sequence came from a woman between 50 and 59 years old who had recovered from COVID-19. In DNA, the CDR3 is TGTGCCAGTAGGATGGGGACAGGGACCCTCTATGGCTACACCTTC. It specifies CASRMGTGTLYGYTF.